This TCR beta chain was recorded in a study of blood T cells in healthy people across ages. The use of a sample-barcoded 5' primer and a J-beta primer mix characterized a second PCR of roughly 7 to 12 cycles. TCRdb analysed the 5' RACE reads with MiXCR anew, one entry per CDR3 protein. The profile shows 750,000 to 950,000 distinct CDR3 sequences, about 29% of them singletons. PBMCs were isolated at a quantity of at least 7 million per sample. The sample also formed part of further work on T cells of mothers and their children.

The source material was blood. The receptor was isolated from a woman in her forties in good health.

Here the CDR3 reads CAWSLPGLGNIQYF. In DNA, the CDR3 is TGTGCCTGGAGCTTACCGGGACTCGGAAACATTCAGTACTTC. The gene calls are TRBV30 and TRBJ2-4; perhaps TRBD2 as D (6 bases). This CDR3 spans 14 amino acids. V was pared by 3 bases and J by 6 bases, with 15 bases between. Germline CDR1 and CDR2: GTSNPN and SVGIG (reference sequence).